This T cell receptor beta chain was captured by sequencing in a study of blood T cell repertoires in COVID-19. The wider study: Samples taken during acute and convalescent COVID-19 were collected in the United States, Italy and Spain. Nucleic acid was either cDNA or gDNA, and it came from T cells, B-cell-depleted T cells, or PBMCs.

As handled by the study authors: Scientists estimated how many nucleated cells there were by amplifying reference gene primers. TCRdb's copy holds only in-frame clones and misses some; the assay was immunoSEQ multiplex PCR. V, J and clone size derive from that table, while D and trimming were established from the DNA sequence. The data show 40,000 to 50,000 clones, with 85% to 90% seen just once and 55% to 60% held by the top ten. This CDR3 has 14 amino acids. Germline V gives CDR1 SGHAT, CDR2 FQDESV (reference sequence). Trimming took off 3 bases at V and 2 bases at J, with 10 bases between the two ends.

The clonotype comes from a man between 65 and 80 years old with acute or convalescent COVID-19. Sequencing was performed on peripheral blood. The V call is TRBV11-1, the J call TRBJ1-2, with D maybe TRBD1 (5 bases). DNA for the CDR3: TGTGCCAGCAGCTTTACAGGTTCGAACTATGGCTACACCTTC. It translates to CASSFTGSNYGYTF. The entire variable domain, with the rest obtained from reference TRBV11-1 and TRBJ1-2, is as follows: EAEVAQSPRYKITEKSQAVAFWCDPISGHATLYWYRQILGQGPELLVQFQDESVVDDSQLPKDRFSAERLKGVDSTLKIQPAELGDSAMYLCASSFTGSNYGYTFGSGTRLTVV.